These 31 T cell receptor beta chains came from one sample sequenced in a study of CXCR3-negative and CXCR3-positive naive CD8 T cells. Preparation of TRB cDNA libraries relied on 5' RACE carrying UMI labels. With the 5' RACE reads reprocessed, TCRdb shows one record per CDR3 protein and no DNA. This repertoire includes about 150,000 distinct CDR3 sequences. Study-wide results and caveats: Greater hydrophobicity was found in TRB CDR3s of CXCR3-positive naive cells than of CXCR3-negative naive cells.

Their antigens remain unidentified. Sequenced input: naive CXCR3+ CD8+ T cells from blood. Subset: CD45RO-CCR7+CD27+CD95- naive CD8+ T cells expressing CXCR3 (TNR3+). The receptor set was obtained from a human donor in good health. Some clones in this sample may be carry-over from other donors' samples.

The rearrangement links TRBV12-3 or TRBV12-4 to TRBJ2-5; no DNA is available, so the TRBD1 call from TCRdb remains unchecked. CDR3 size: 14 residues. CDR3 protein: CASSWGSHQETQYF.

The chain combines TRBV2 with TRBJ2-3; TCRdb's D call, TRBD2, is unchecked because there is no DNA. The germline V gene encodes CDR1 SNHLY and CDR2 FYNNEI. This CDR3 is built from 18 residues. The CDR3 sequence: CASSADSGGAFRADTQYF. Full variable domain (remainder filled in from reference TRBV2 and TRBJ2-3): EPEVTQTPSHQVTQMGQEVILRCVPISNHLYFYWYRQILGQKVEFLVSFYNNEISEKSEIFDDQFSVERPDGSNFTLKIRSTKLEDSAMYFCASSADSGGAFRADTQYFGPGTRLTVL.

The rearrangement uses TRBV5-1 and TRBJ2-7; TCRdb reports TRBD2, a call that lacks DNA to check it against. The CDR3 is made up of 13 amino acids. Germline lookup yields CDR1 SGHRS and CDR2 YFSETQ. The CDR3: CASSPAAPNEQYF.

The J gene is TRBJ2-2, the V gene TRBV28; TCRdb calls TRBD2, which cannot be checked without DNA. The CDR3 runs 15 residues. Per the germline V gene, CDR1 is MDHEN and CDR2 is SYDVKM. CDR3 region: CASSYLGGGTGELFF.

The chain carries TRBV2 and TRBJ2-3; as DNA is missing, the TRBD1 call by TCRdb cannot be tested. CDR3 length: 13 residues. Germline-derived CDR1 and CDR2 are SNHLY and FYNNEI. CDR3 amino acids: CASSGQGGRTQYF.

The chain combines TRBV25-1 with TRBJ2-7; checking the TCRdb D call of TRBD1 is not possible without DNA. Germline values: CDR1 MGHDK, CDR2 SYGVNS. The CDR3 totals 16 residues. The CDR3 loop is CASSESFGTVSYEQYF.

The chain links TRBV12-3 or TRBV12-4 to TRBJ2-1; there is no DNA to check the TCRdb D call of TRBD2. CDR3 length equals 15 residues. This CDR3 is CASSPSGPLYNEQFF.

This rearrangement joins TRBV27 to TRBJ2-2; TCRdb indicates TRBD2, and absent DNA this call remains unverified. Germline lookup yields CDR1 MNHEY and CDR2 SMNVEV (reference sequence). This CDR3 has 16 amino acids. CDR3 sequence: CASRPLVDMNTGELFF.

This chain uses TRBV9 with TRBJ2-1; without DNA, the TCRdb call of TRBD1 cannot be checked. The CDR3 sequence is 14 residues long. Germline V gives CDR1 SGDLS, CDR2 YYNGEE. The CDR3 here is CASSPDVRGDEQFF.

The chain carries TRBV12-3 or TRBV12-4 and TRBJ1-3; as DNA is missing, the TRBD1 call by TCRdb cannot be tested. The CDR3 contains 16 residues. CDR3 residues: CASRAIPATAGNTIYF.

The CDR3: CATSRAYYEQYF. The chain has TRBV15 and TRBJ2-7. The CDR3 consists of 12 residues. Germline V gene sequence: CDR1 LNHNV, CDR2 YYDKDF (reference sequence).

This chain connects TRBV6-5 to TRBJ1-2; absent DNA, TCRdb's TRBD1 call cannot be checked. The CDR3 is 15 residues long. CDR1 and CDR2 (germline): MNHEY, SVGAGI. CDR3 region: CASRPIIGTDYGYTF.

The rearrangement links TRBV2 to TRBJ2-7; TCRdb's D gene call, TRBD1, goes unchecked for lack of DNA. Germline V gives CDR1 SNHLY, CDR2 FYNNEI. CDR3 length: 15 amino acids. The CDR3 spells CASSEALLRTGDEYF. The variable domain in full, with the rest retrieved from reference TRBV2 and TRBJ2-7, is EPEVTQTPSHQVTQMGQEVILRCVPISNHLYFYWYRQILGQKVEFLVSFYNNEISEKSEIFDDQFSVERPDGSNFTLKIRSTKLEDSAMYFCASSEALLRTGDEYFGPGTRLTVT.

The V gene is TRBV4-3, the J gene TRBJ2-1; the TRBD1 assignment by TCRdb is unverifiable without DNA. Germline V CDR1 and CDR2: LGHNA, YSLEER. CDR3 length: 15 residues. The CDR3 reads CASSQHRQAYNEQFF.

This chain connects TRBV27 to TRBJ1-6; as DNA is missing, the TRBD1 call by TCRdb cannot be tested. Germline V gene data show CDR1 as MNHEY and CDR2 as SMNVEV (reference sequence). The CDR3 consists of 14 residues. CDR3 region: CASSNGTANSPLHF.

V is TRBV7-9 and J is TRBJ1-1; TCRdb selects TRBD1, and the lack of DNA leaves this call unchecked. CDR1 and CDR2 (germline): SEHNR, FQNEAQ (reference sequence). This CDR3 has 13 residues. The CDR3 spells CASSPPSSTEAFF.

This CDR3 reads CASSESSRSGPSTDTQYF. This rearrangement joins TRBV10-1 to TRBJ2-3; lacking DNA, the TRBD2 call made by TCRdb goes unchecked. The CDR3 has 18 amino acids. Germline V gives CDR1 WNHNN, CDR2 SYGVQD (reference sequence).

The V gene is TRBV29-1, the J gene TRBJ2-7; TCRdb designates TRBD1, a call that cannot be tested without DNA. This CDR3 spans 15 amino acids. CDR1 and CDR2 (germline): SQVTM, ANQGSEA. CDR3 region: CSVDVQDKQSYEQYF.

The CDR3 protein is CASSYTSGRSENEQFF. The chain couples TRBV6-6 to TRBJ2-1; the D gene TCRdb calls, TRBD2, cannot be checked with no DNA. This CDR3 spans 16 amino acids. Germline values: CDR1 MNHNY, CDR2 SVGAGI (reference sequence).

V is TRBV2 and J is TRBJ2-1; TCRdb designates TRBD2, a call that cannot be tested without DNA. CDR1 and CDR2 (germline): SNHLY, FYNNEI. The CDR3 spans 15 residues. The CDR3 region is CASSEAAGIYNEQFF.

The CDR3: CASTGGDRGPYNEQFF. The chain couples TRBV30 to TRBJ2-1; the TRBD1 assignment by TCRdb is unverifiable without DNA. This CDR3 has 16 residues. The germline CDR1 and CDR2 sequences are GTSNPN and SVGIG (reference sequence).

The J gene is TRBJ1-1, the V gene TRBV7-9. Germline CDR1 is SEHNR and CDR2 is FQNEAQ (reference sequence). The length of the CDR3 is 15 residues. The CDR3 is CASSAEAIVNTEAFF.

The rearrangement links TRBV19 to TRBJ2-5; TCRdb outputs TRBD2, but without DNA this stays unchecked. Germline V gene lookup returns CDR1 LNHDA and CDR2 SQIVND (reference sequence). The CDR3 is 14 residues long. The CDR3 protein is CASSQAGVEETQYF.

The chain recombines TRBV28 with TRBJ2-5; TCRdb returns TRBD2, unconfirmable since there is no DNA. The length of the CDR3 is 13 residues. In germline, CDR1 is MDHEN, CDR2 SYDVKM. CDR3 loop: CASSPAGKETQYF.

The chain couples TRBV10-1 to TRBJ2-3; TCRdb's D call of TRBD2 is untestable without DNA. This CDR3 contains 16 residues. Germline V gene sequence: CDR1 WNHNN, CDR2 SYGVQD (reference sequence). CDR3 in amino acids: CASWEEAGGPTDTQYF.

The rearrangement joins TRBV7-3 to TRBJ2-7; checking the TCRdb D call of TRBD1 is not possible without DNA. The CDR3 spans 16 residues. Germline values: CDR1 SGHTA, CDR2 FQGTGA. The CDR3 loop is CASSSYSSTGGNEQYF. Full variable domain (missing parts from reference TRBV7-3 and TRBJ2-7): GAGVSQTPSNKVTEKGKYVELRCDPISGHTALYWYRQSLGQGPEFLIYFQGTGAADDSGLPNDRFFAVRPEGSVSTLKIQRTERGDSAVYLCASSSYSSTGGNEQYFGPGTRLTVT.

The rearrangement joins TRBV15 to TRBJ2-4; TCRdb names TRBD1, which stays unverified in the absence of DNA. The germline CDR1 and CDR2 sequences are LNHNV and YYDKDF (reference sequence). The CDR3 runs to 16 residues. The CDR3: CATSRGWGRGTNIQYF.

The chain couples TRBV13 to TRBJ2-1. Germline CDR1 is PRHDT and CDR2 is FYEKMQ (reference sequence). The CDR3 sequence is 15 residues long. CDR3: CASSSSGGPYNEQFF.

CDR3 residues: CASSLGTAPYNEQFF. V usage is TRBV7-6 and J usage is TRBJ2-1; TCRdb's D gene call, TRBD1, goes unchecked for lack of DNA. Germline assignment: CDR1 SGHVS and CDR2 FNYEAQ. This CDR3 is 15 amino acids long.

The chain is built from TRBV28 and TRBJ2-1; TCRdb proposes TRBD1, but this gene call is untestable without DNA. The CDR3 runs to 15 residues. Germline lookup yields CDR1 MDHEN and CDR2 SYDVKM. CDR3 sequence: CASSFITDRENEQFF.

CDR3 in amino acids: CSGEWTADNEQFF. The chain combines TRBV20-1 with TRBJ2-1; the TRBD2 assignment by TCRdb is unverifiable without DNA. The CDR3 has 13 residues. Germline V gene lookup returns CDR1 DFQATT and CDR2 SNEGSKA (reference sequence).